Listed below are T cell receptor beta chains from one sample, sequenced in a study of CD8+ T cells in alopecia areata. This table comes from immunoSEQ multiplex PCR, and its TCRdb copy is limited to in-frame clones, with some not included. The sample holds 120,000 or so clones, 58% seen once. The starting material was CD8+ T cells sorted from blood, obtained at week 4, from a patient treated with tofacitinib. These receptors all stem from a human donor with alopecia areata. Both conserved end residues are part of each CDR3. The D gene is left open where the match is weak. A row's size may be missing; if present it is once, few, many or a size class.

TRBJ1-1 | - | TRBV23-1 | TRBD1 | CASSQPRGIRRNTEAFF | TGCGCCAGCAGTCAACCCAGGGGGATTAGACGGAACACTGAAGCTTTCTTT
TRBJ2-5 | - | TRBV28 | TRBD2 | CASSPPERGVQETQYF | TGTGCCAGCAGTCCGCCCGAGCGGGGGGTACAAGAGACCCAGTACTTC
TRBJ1-6 | - | TRBV18 | TRBD1 | CASSPDRGHSPLHF | TGTGCCAGCTCACCCGACAGGGGGCACTCACCCCTCCACTTT
TRBJ1-1 | - | TRBV30 | - | CAWSGMNTEAFF | TGTGCCTGGAGTGGCATGAACACTGAAGCTTTCTTT
TRBJ2-1 | few | TRBV11-2 | - | CASSLEVGNEQFF | TGTGCCAGCAGCTTAGAAGTAGGGAATGAGCAGTTCTTC
TRBJ2-3 | - | TRBV5-1 | - | CASSWADTQYF | TGCGCCAGCAGCTGGGCAGATACGCAGTATTTT
TRBJ2-7 | - | TRBV29-1 | - | CSVREPLEAQYF | TGCAGCGTTAGGGAGCCCCTAGAAGCGCAGTACTTC
TRBJ2-1 | - | TRBV30 | TRBD1 | CAWSDRDSNYNEQFF | TGTGCCTGGAGCGACCGGGACAGCAACTACAATGAGCAGTTCTTC
TRBJ2-7 | few | TRBV29-1 | - | CSVEDLFGEQYF | TGCAGCGTTGAAGATCTCTTTGGCGAGCAGTACTTC
TRBJ2-7 | - | TRBV30 | TRBD1 | CAWSTGQGAREQYF | TGTGCCTGGAGCACGGGACAGGGGGCTCGGGAGCAGTACTTC
TRBJ2-7 | few | TRBV2 | - | CASSEYKSYEQYF | TGTGCCAGCAGTGAGTACAAGAGCTACGAGCAGTACTTC
TRBJ2-7 | - | TRBV30 | - | CACITGLGEQYF | TGTGCCTGTATCACAGGCTTGGGCGAGCAGTACTTC
TRBJ2-7 | - | TRBV7-8 | - | CASSLAYRGQVREQYF | TGTGCCAGCAGCTTAGCGTATAGGGGCCAGGTTCGGGAGCAGTACTTC
TRBJ2-6 | - | TRBV30 | TRBD1 | CAWTRDSGANVLTF | TGTGCCTGGACCCGGGACAGTGGGGCCAACGTCCTGACTTTC
TRBJ2-3 | few | TRBV13 | TRBD1 | CASSFRQGATDTQYF | TGTGCCAGCAGCTTTCGACAGGGGGCTACAGATACGCAGTATTTT
TRBJ2-3 | few | TRBV7-9 | - | CASSLGGLGTQYF | TGTGCCAGCAGCTTAGGGGGGCTCGGTACGCAGTATTTT
TRBJ1-5 | - | TRBV27 | TRBD1 | CASGPWGQGDQPQHF | TGTGCCAGCGGTCCTTGGGGACAGGGGGATCAGCCCCAGCATTTT
TRBJ2-5 | - | TRBV29-1 | TRBD2 | CSVKGRVGLAGALYQETQYF | TGCAGCGTTAAGGGTAGGGTGGGGCTAGCGGGGGCCTTGTACCAAGAGACCCAGTACTTC
TRBJ1-2 | few | TRBV27 | TRBD1 | CASSRQGVYGYTF | TGTGCCAGCAGTAGACAGGGCGTCTATGGCTACACCTTC
TRBJ2-3 | - | TRBV13 | TRBD2 | CASGVAGSTDTQYF | TGTGCCAGCGGGGTAGCGGGAAGCACAGATACGCAGTATTTT
TRBJ2-7 | few | TRBV4-2 | - | CASSQETPGDEQYF | TGTGCCAGCAGCCAAGAGACCCCAGGGGACGAGCAGTACTTC
TRBJ1-1 | - | TRBV30 | - | CAWSAGGGAFF | TGTGCCTGGAGTGCGGGTGGCGGAGCTTTCTTT
TRBJ1-2 | - | TRBV29-1 | - | CSVVPPQGHGYTF | TGCAGCGTTGTCCCCCCGCAGGGGCATGGCTACACCTTC
TRBJ2-3 | - | TRBV4-2 | TRBD2 | CASSQVAGLAGGLEPDTQYF | TGTGCCAGCAGCCAAGTCGCGGGACTAGCGGGGGGGCTTGAGCCAGATACGCAGTATTTT
TRBJ2-2 | - | TRBV29-1 | - | CSVEDFPGELFF | TGCAGCGTTGAAGATTTCCCCGGGGAGCTGTTTTTT
TRBJ2-7 | few | TRBV5-1 | - | CASSLDPAYYEQYF | TGCGCCAGCAGCTTGGATCCGGCTTACTACGAGCAGTACTTC
TRBJ2-3 | - | TRBV4-1 | TRBD1 | CASSQDGGQVIDTQYF | TGCGCCAGCAGCCAAGATGGGGGACAGGTTATAGATACGCAGTATTTT
TRBJ2-7 | - | TRBV11-2 | TRBD2 | CASSDGRGLVAYF | TGTGCCAGCAGCGACGGACGAGGACTAGTTGCGTACTTC
TRBJ2-1 | - | TRBV29-1 | TRBD2 | CSVLTSGASSYNEQFF | TGCAGCGTTCTGACTAGCGGCGCGAGCTCCTACAATGAGCAGTTCTTC
TRBJ1-1 | once | TRBV30 | TRBD1 | CAWALGQGKTEAFF | TGTGCCTGGGCCCTGGGACAGGGGAAGACTGAAGCTTTCTTT
TRBJ2-1 | - | TRBV30 | - | CAWTVSSYNEQFF | TGTGCCTGGACCGTAAGCTCCTACAATGAGCAGTTCTTC
TRBJ1-5 | few | TRBV7-9 | TRBD1 | CASSSERQGVNQPQHF | TGTGCCAGCAGTTCAGAAAGGCAGGGGGTGAATCAGCCCCAGCATTTT
TRBJ2-7 | few | TRBV30 | - | CAWSVISYEQYF | TGTGCCTGGAGTGTAATCTCCTACGAGCAGTACTTC
TRBJ1-2 | few | TRBV5-1 | TRBD1 | CASSLGAGGNDYGYTF | TGCGCCAGCAGCTTGGGAGCAGGGGGAAACGACTATGGCTACACCTTC
TRBJ2-5 | - | TRBV27 | TRBD1 | CASSPRQGEETQYF | TGTGCCAGCAGTCCTAGACAGGGAGAAGAGACCCAGTACTTC
TRBJ2-6 | - | TRBV6-6 | TRBD1 | CASSGTGVGANVLTF | TGTGCCAGCAGTGGCACAGGGGTCGGGGCCAACGTCCTGACTTTC
TRBJ1-1 | - | TRBV6-5 | - | CASSYLGDTEAFF | TGTGCCAGCAGTTACCTCGGGGACACTGAAGCTTTCTTT
TRBJ2-1 | - | TRBV30 | TRBD2 | CAYPSGGARNEQFF | TGTGCCTACCCAAGCGGGGGGGCAAGGAATGAGCAGTTCTTC
TRBJ1-1 | - | TRBV29-1 | TRBD1 | CSVETGRTEAFF | TGCAGCGTTGAGACAGGGAGAACTGAAGCTTTCTTT
TRBJ1-1 | few | TRBV4-1 | TRBD1 | CASSQEGQTVYNTEAFF | TGCGCCAGCAGCCAAGAGGGACAGACGGTGTATAACACTGAAGCTTTCTTT